This T cell receptor beta chain stems from a study of CD8 T cells in ankylosing spondylitis. Points from the study as a whole: Prior literature has documented some motif variants in synovial fluid and blood from reactive arthritis.

The authors made TCR beta libraries by quantitative 5'-RACE with molecular barcodes. TCRdb fed the 5' RACE reads into MiXCR, producing one record per CDR3 protein. Among roughly 200,000 distinct CDR3 sequences, 9.5% to 15% were seen once, and the ten largest hold 15% to 20%. A remark on this clonotype: Its antigen remains unknown.

V was cut by 3 bases and J by 5 bases, with 17 bases left in between. The CDR3 is 15 amino acids. The germline gives CDR1 SGDLS, CDR2 YYNGEE. This rearrangement joins TRBV9 to TRBJ1-1; no definite D call. This receptor was identified in a male donor with ankylosing spondylitis or in good health (not recorded which). The sample comprised blood, either unsorted or a sorted T cell fraction (not recorded which). In nucleotides, the CDR3 is TGTGCCAGCAGCGCCGCTCCGGGTTCGGGGACTGAAGCTTTCTTT. It is translated as CASSAAPGSGTEAFF.